This is a list of T cell receptor beta chains from one sample in a study of CD8+ T cells in alopecia areata. The data were produced by immunoSEQ multiplex PCR, yet TCRdb's version contains in-frame clones alone and is incomplete. The table shows some 190,000 clones, with 66% occurring only once. The specimen was CD4+ T cells sorted from blood, collected between weeks 43 and 45, from a patient treated with tofacitinib. The source of these receptors is a human donor with alopecia areata. Each CDR3 is given with its conserved first and last residue. Each record gives: V gene, J gene, D gene, clone size, CDR3 DNA, CDR3 protein. A D gene is named only where the DNA matches it firmly. Not all rows give a size; the values are once, few, many and, for expanded clones, a class.

TRBV29-1,TRBJ1-2,NA,NA,TGCAGTACCTTCGGGGCCCCCGATGGCTACACCTTC,CSTFGAPDGYTF
TRBV6-1,TRBJ1-1,NA,few,TGTGCCAGCAGTATTCGGGGACCTTGGAACACTGAAGCTTTCTTT,CASSIRGPWNTEAFF
TRBV13,TRBJ2-4,TRBD1,NA,TGTGCCAGCAGCCGGAGCCGGGACAGGGCAAACATTCAGTACTTC,CASSRSRDRANIQYF
TRBV29-1,TRBJ2-5,TRBD1,NA,TGCAGCGTGGTAAACAGGGGATCCGGGGCCCAGTACTTC,CSVVNRGSGAQYF
TRBV30,TRBJ1-1,TRBD1,NA,TGTGCCTGGACCCTAAGACAGGGTGAAGCTTTCTTT,CAWTLRQGEAFF
TRBV7-9,TRBJ1-2,NA,few,TGTGCCAGCAGCTCCCAAGTTACGAGGGGCTACACCTTC,CASSSQVTRGYTF
TRBV2,TRBJ2-1,NA,few,TGTGCCAGCGCAAACAATGAGCAGTTCTTC,CASANNEQFF
TRBV2,TRBJ2-7,TRBD1,NA,TGTGCCAGCAGCACAGGGGCCCCCATTTACGAGCAGTACTTC,CASSTGAPIYEQYF
TRBV29-1,TRBJ2-3,NA,NA,TGCAGCGTTGAAGGTGGGGTGGCAGGGGTCCCTAGCACAGATACGCAGTATTTT,CSVEGGVAGVPSTDTQYF
TRBV11-2,TRBJ1-6,NA,NA,TGTGCCAGCAGCCCCGAGAGCACAGGGAATTCACCCCTCCACTTT,CASSPESTGNSPLHF
TRBV7-2,TRBJ2-7,NA,few,TGTGCCAGCAGAAGGGAGACCTATATCTACGAGCAGTACTTC,CASRRETYIYEQYF
TRBV5-6,TRBJ1-2,NA,NA,TGTGCCAGCAGGCTCGGTACAGTTGAAGGCTACACCTTC,CASRLGTVEGYTF
TRBV29-1,TRBJ1-2,TRBD1,NA,TGCAGCGTTGAAGTTTTGCCCGGACAGGGGGCTAACTATGGCTACACCTTC,CSVEVLPGQGANYGYTF
TRBV29-1,TRBJ1-5,TRBD1,NA,TGCAGCGGCTGCACCCAGAGACAGGGGTCGACCCAGCCCCAGCATTTT,CSGCTQRQGSTQPQHF
TRBV29-1,TRBJ1-2,NA,few,TGCAGCGTTGACGCCCCCGTTAAGACAGGATTGAAAAACTATGGCTACACCTTC,CSVDAPVKTGLKNYGYTF
TRBV4-1,TRBJ2-3,NA,NA,TGCGCCAGCAGCCAAGATGGGAGCGGCCCTACAGATACGCAGTATTTT,CASSQDGSGPTDTQYF
TRBV7-6,TRBJ2-6,NA,NA,TGTGCCAGCAGCTTGCCTGGGGCCAACGTCCTGACTTTC,CASSLPGANVLTF
TRBV5-1,TRBJ2-5,TRBD1,NA,TGCGCCAGCACCCAATCTACAGGGGAAGAGACCCAGTACTTC,CASTQSTGEETQYF
TRBV7-2,TRBJ2-1,NA,NA,TGTGCCAGCAGCTTCGCTAGCTACAATGAGCAGTTCTTC,CASSFASYNEQFF
TRBV11-2,TRBJ1-2,NA,NA,TGTGCCAGCAGCTTACCTGGATCCCTAACAGGGATCTCTGGCTACACCTTC,CASSLPGSLTGISGYTF
TRBV29-1,TRBJ1-1,TRBD1,few,TGCAGCGTTGTCCCCGGGACAGAGAAAGCTTTCTTT,CSVVPGTEKAFF
TRBV2,TRBJ2-1,NA,few,TGTGCCAGCACTCAGCTGAATGAGCAGTTCTTC,CASTQLNEQFF
TRBV30,TRBJ1-1,NA,NA,TGTGCCTGGAGAATGACGGGGAACACTGAAGCTTTCTTT,CAWRMTGNTEAFF
TRBV29-1,TRBJ2-7,NA,NA,TGCAGCGTTGAGGGGCAGTCCTACGAGCAGTACTTC,CSVEGQSYEQYF
TRBV20-1,TRBJ1-1,NA,once,TGCAGCACGGGGGCCACTGAAGCTTTCTTT,CSTGATEAFF
TRBV5-1,TRBJ1-1,NA,NA,TGCGCCAGCACCAGGACGGAAGACACTGAAGCTTTCTTT,CASTRTEDTEAFF
TRBV14,TRBJ1-2,NA,NA,TGTGCCAGCAGCCAAGCGGGGGGATTTGGCTACACCTTC,CASSQAGGFGYTF
TRBV15,TRBJ1-5,NA,few,TGTGCCACCAGCTTCCTCGGGGGGAATCAGCCCCAGCATTTT,CATSFLGGNQPQHF
TRBV11-2,TRBJ2-1,NA,NA,TGTGCCAGCAGCTTACTCTCGAGAACAGAGCAGTTCTTC,CASSLLSRTEQFF
TRBV29-1,TRBJ1-1,TRBD1,NA,TGCAGCGTTGAGGTACAGGGGGCCGTCACTGAAGCTTTCTTT,CSVEVQGAVTEAFF
TRBV29-1,TRBJ1-2,TRBD1,NA,TGCAGCGTACGACAGGGGGCCTATGGCTACACCTTC,CSVRQGAYGYTF
TRBV2,TRBJ1-3,NA,NA,TGTGCCGGGCGGCGGAGCTCTGGAAACACCATATATTTT,CAGRRSSGNTIYF
TRBV5-1,TRBJ1-4,NA,NA,TGCGCCAGCAGCCCCCCAGGAAACGGACTGTTTTTT,CASSPPGNGLFF
TRBV6-1,TRBJ2-5,NA,NA,TGTGCCAGCAGTGTTCTAGACAGTGGGGAGACCCAGTACTTC,CASSVLDSGETQYF
TRBV9,TRBJ2-2,NA,NA,TGTGCCAGCAGCGTATTAAGCACCGGGGAGCTGTTTTTT,CASSVLSTGELFF
TRBV15,TRBJ1-2,NA,NA,TGTGCCACCAGCAGAGATCGGGGCTTCGCGAAGGGCTATGGCTACACCTTC,CATSRDRGFAKGYGYTF
TRBV7-9,TRBJ1-1,NA,NA,TGTGCCAGCAGCTTCGAAGTCATGAACACTGAAGCTTTCTTT,CASSFEVMNTEAFF
TRBV20-1,TRBJ1-5,NA,few,TGCAGTGCTGGAGACAGGCCCCAGCATTTT,CSAGDRPQHF
TRBV18,TRBJ1-1,NA,few,TGTGCCAGCTCACCATCGAGGATGACGAACACTGAAGCTTTCTTT,CASSPSRMTNTEAFF